This T cell receptor (beta chain) was sequenced in a study of T-cell reconstitution after alpha-beta-depleted transplantation in children. Construction of the TCRbeta library involved unique molecular identifiers. TCRdb reprocessed the PCR reads via MiXCR and lists one record per CDR3 protein. This sample carries about 980,000 distinct CDR3 sequences, about 30% of them seen once, and the ten largest clones take roughly 27%. This clonotype came up a few times. Its antigen is not known. Whole-study results and caveats: The study traced high day-60 TCRbeta diversity in some patients to surviving recipient T cells and thymic progenitors. Newly produced T cells mostly provided counts and TCRbeta diversity after one year, as hyperexpanded clones declined. Expanded graft clones, several hundred of them, were reportedly the source of alpha-beta T cells about two months after transplant.

The input for sequencing was PBMCs, mostly from graft donor cells, taken 360 days after TCRalphabeta/CD19-depleted stem cell transplant. This clonotype was obtained from a boy in the first two years of life who had a stem cell transplant for SCID, so the T cells may come from the graft donor.

CDR3 amino acids: CASSVHPSVPGVGTDTQYF. The CDR3 region has the DNA TGTGCCAGCAGCGTACACCCCTCCGTACCTGGAGTCGGTACAGATACGCAGTATTTT. The chain recombines TRBV9 with TRBJ2-3; no definite D call. Per germline, CDR1 SGDLS and CDR2 YYNGEE. V lost 1 base to trimming and J lost 3 bases, with 24 bases between them. The CDR3 totals 19 residues.